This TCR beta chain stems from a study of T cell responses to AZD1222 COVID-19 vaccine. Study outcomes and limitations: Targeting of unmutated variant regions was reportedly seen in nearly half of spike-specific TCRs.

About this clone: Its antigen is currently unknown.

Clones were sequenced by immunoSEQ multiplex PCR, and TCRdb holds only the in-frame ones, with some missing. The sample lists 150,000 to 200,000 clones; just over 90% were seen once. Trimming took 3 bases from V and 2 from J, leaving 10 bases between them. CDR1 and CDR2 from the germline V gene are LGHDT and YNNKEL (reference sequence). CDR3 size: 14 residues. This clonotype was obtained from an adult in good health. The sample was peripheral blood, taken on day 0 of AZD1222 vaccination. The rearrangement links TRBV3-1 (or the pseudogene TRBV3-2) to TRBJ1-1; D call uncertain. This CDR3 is CASSHLQANTEAFF. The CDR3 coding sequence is TGTGCCAGCAGCCATTTGCAGGCCAACACTGAAGCTTTCTTT.